Listed below are T cell receptor beta chains from one sample, sequenced in a study of T-cell reconstitution after alpha-beta-depleted transplantation in children. Each CDR3 protein gets one entry after TCRdb re-called the PCR reads with MiXCR. The sample contains about 130,000 distinct CDR3 sequences, roughly 10% of which appear only once. The sequencing here drew on PBMCs, mostly from graft donor cells, taken 180 days after TCRalphabeta/CD19-depleted stem cell transplant. The receptor source for this set is a girl under three years old who had a stem cell transplant for combined immunodeficiency, so the T cells may come from the graft donor. Both conserved end residues are trimmed from each CDR3. The D gene is left open where the match is weak.

V gene	J gene	D gene	CDR3 protein
TRBV7-2	TRBJ2-3	-	ASSLVASRYGTDTQY
TRBV28	TRBJ1-5	-	ASRGLGNQPQH
TRBV20-1	TRBJ2-1	-	SARVANYNEQF
TRBV7-3	TRBJ2-5	-	ASSLTPQETQY
TRBV20-1	TRBJ2-7	TRBD2	SARVSGRAKEQY
TRBV7-2	TRBJ2-7	TRBD2	ASSLGREGRDEQY
TRBV6-1	TRBJ2-7	-	ASSESRTVSYEQY
TRBV27	TRBJ1-5	-	ASSRWALLNQPQH
TRBV12-3/TRBV12-4	TRBJ2-7	-	ASSPRAPRGEQY
TRBV25-1	TRBJ1-1	TRBD1	ASSAAPGTGFGTEAF
TRBV12-3/TRBV12-4	TRBJ2-3	TRBD1	ASSWDRGTDTQY
TRBV6-5	TRBJ2-5	-	ASSNLPGETQY
TRBV6-5	TRBJ2-1	TRBD2	ASSYGLAGGPWGNEQF
TRBV5-1	TRBJ2-2	TRBD1	ASSPVTGVGELF
TRBV25-1	TRBJ2-1	TRBD2	ASSEEVRTSGTSYNEQF
TRBV5-1	TRBJ1-2	-	ASSLWESYGYT
TRBV12-3/TRBV12-4	TRBJ2-7	-	ASSLGQHYEQY
TRBV20-1	TRBJ2-2	-	SARGQDRNTGELF
TRBV3-1	TRBJ2-1	TRBD2	ASSPGLGVPGNEQF
TRBV6-1	TRBJ2-7	-	ASQGHGQADEQY
TRBV20-1	TRBJ2-1	TRBD2	SARAGTSGSNEQF
TRBV29-1	TRBJ2-3	TRBD2	SVEDRGGIAGWGTDTQY
TRBV10-3	TRBJ2-1	-	ASSGPYNEQF
TRBV10-3	TRBJ2-7	TRBD2	AITGTSGRKEQY
TRBV15	TRBJ1-2	-	ATSRDRGAVNYGYT
TRBV9	TRBJ2-1	-	ASSRPGTAGSSYNEQF
TRBV7-8	TRBJ2-3	-	ASSLGGVGDTQY
TRBV20-1	TRBJ2-1	-	SARTAASSFHNEQF